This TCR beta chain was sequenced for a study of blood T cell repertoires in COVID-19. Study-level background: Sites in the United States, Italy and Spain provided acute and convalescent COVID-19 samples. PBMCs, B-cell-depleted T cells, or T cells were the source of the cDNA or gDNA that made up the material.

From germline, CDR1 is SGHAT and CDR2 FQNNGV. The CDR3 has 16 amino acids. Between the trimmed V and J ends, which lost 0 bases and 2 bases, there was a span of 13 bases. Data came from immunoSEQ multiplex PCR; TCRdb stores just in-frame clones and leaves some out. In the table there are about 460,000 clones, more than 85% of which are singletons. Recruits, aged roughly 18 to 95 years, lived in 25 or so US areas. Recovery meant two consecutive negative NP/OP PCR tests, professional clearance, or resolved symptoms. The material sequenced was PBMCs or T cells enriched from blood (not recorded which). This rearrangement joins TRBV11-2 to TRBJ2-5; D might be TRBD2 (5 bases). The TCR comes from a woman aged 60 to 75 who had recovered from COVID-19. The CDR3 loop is CASSLEPGTRQETQYF. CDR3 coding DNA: TGTGCCAGCAGCTTAGAACCGGGAACGCGGCAAGAGACCCAGTACTTC.